This passage covers 20 T cell receptor beta chains from one sample sequenced in a study of identifying expanded T cells in peripheral blood. Sequencing used immunoSEQ multiplex PCR; TCRdb keeps in-frame clones, though not all of them. The sample includes about 85,000 clones, 85% to 90% of them seen just once. Sequenced input: blood. These receptors originate from a person aged 18 to 70 in good health.

The gene calls are TRBV5-8 and TRBJ1-1; 7 bases are a match to TRBD1. CDR3 length: 14 residues. Losses at the gene ends were 2 bases for V and 5 bases for J; bases not matched to a gene: 6. Germline CDR1 is SGHTS and CDR2 is YDEGEE. The chain's CDR3 is CASSLQGRVTEAFF. CDR3 coding DNA: TGTGCCAGCAGCTTACAGGGGAGGGTGACTGAAGCTTTCTTT.

The genes are TRBV5-6 and TRBJ1-2, with TRBD1 as a possible D gene (6 bases). V was clipped by 0 bases and J by 4 bases, with 13 bases between them. Germline values: CDR1 SGHDT, CDR2 YYEEEE. This CDR3 has 15 residues. CDR3 sequence: CASSLGYGGRYGYTF. The CDR3 DNA reads TGTGCCAGCAGCTTGGGTTATGGGGGCCGCTATGGCTACACCTTC.

This chain links TRBV7-8 with TRBJ1-4; D not certain. V lost 8 bases to trimming and J lost 8 bases, with 18 bases between them. This CDR3 is 14 amino acids long. The germline CDR1 and CDR2 sequences are SGHVS and FQNEAQ. Here the CDR3 DNA reads TGTGCCAGCGCGTCCCCCTCTTCGGGCGAAAAACTGTTTTTT. This codes for CASASPSSGEKLFF.

V usage is TRBV30 and J usage is TRBJ2-7; D possibly corresponds to TRBD1 (5 bases). The CDR3 loop spans 11 amino acids. Trimming stripped 0 bases from V and 6 bases from J, with 6 bases between. Germline V gives CDR1 GTSNPN, CDR2 SVGIG (reference sequence). For the CDR3, the DNA is TGTGCCTGGAGTGTAGGGGTCGAGCAGTACTTC. It yields the protein CAWSVGVEQYF.

The chain links TRBV5-4 to TRBJ2-2, with D unresolved. The V end lost 6 bases, the J end lost 5 bases, and 11 bases lay between the germline ends. Per the germline V gene, CDR1 is SGHNT and CDR2 is YYREEE (reference sequence). The CDR3 has 13 residues. In DNA form, the CDR3 reads TGTGCCAGCACCGCCGTGTCGACCGGGGAGCTGTTTTTT. Protein: CASTAVSTGELFF.

The chain employs TRBV27 and TRBJ2-7; 7 nucleotides match TRBD1. V was pared by 6 bases and J by 2 bases, with 10 bases of the junction left unmatched. This CDR3 contains 15 residues. The germline CDR1 and CDR2 sequences are MNHEY and SMNVEV (reference sequence). The CDR3 DNA sequence: TGTGCCAGCAGGAATTTGGGACAGCAGGCCTACGAGCAGTACTTC. Its translation: CASRNLGQQAYEQYF.

The sample holds one count of this clone. The rearrangement links TRBV5-6 to TRBJ1-2; 10 bases match TRBD1. The germline gives CDR1 SGHDT, CDR2 YYEEEE. Trimming cost V 4 bases and J 8 bases; bases outside gene matches: 8. The CDR3 loop spans 14 amino acids. The chain's CDR3 is CASSLVGQGMGYTF. The CDR3 DNA reads as TGTGCCAGCAGCCTGGTGGGACAGGGGATGGGCTACACCTTC.

J is TRBJ1-4 and V is TRBV9; no reliable D call. From germline, CDR1 is SGDLS and CDR2 YYNGEE. The CDR3 loop spans 14 amino acids. Trimming took 10 bases from V and 2 from J, leaving 15 bases between them. CDR3 bases: TGTGCCGGCACCCCTGTAGTGACTAATGAAAAACTGTTTTTT. Translated, it gives CAGTPVVTNEKLFF.

V and J are TRBV4-2 and TRBJ2-5, with 8 bases identical to TRBD1. Germline CDR1 and CDR2: LGHNA and YNFKEQ. The CDR3 length is 16 residues. Losses at the gene ends were 4 bases for V and 4 bases for J; bases not matched to a gene: 11. CDR3 DNA sequence: TGTGCCAGCAGCCCAGGGGGCGTAGCGTGGTCAGAGACCCAGTACTTC. Translation gives CASSPGGVAWSETQYF.

The rearrangement links TRBV19 to TRBJ1-2; D remains unclear. This CDR3 spans 14 amino acids. V was cut by 5 bases and J by 2 bases, with 12 bases left in between. Germline V lookup: CDR1 LNHDA, CDR2 SQIVND (reference sequence). CDR3 residues: CASSPWQPNYGYTF. The CDR3 bases are TGTGCCAGTAGTCCATGGCAACCCAACTATGGCTACACCTTC.

The rearrangement links TRBV4-3 to TRBJ1-2; 7 nucleotides agree with TRBD1. The CDR3 runs 16 residues. J lost 5 bases, V lost 4 bases, and 13 bases had no gene match. The germline V gene has CDR1 LGHNA and CDR2 YSLEER. The CDR3, as DNA: TGCGCCAGCAGCCCCAATTACGTGGACAGGCTATATGGCTACACCTTC. Protein sequence: CASSPNYVDRLYGYTF.

The chain links TRBV7-6 to TRBJ1-4; D is ambiguous. Looked up from germline, CDR1 is SGHVS and CDR2 is FNYEAQ. This CDR3 spans 15 amino acids. V lost 1 base and J 0 bases, leaving 6 bases between the germline ends. The CDR3 DNA sequence: TGTGCCAGCAGCTTAGAACCCGCAACTAATGAAAAACTGTTTTTT. Its translation: CASSLEPATNEKLFF.

This clone was counted once. V gene TRBV2 combines with J gene TRBJ2-3; 7 nucleotides match TRBD2. CDR1 is SNHLY and CDR2 is FYNNEI in the germline V gene. V gave up 5 bases and J gave up 0 bases; unmatched junction bases: 11. This CDR3 spans 17 amino acids. The DNA of the CDR3 is TGTGCCAGCAGTTCGACACTAGCGCGGATAAGCACAGATACGCAGTATTTT. It codes for CASSSTLARISTDTQYF.

Of note for this clone: At the DNA level, this CDR3 is encoded by other sequences in the same sample as well. J is TRBJ2-5 and V is TRBV6-6; no definite D call. The V gene's germline CDR1 is MNHNY and CDR2 SVGAGI (reference sequence). This CDR3 region has 11 residues. Trimming took off 4 bases at V and 2 bases at J, with 2 bases between the two ends. The CDR3 is CASSSQETQYF. CDR3 in DNA: TGTGCCAGCAGTTCTCAAGAGACCCAGTACTTC.

The rearrangement uses TRBV19 and TRBJ2-7; the D gene could be TRBD1 or TRBD2 (6 bases each). CDR3 length equals 15 residues. Germline CDR1 is LNHDA and CDR2 is SQIVND (reference sequence). V was clipped by 6 bases and J by 2 bases, with 17 bases between them. The chain's CDR3 is CASSWGASTTYEQYF. The CDR3, as DNA: TGTGCCAGTAGCTGGGGGGCGAGCACAACCTACGAGCAGTACTTC.

This rearrangement joins TRBV4-3 to TRBJ1-1; no clear D gene. Germline V gene sequence: CDR1 LGHNA, CDR2 YSLEER. The CDR3 sequence is 20 residues long. Trimming shortened V by 0 bases and J by 3 bases, and 26 bases separated the two germline ends. DNA of the CDR3: TGCGCCAGCAGCCAAGATCTTAGAGTAGGGTATTGGGTCGCGGACACTGAAGCTTTCTTT. Amino acid sequence: CASSQDLRVGYWVADTEAFF.

The chain is built from TRBV13 and TRBJ2-5; 8 bases line up with TRBD1. This CDR3 has 13 amino acids. CDR1 and CDR2 (germline): PRHDT, FYEKMQ (reference sequence). Trimming at V came to 4 bases and at J to 5 bases, leaving 3 bases not matched to a gene. The CDR3 DNA follows: TGTGCCAGCAGCTCAGGGGGCGGGGAGACCCAGTACTTC. It yields the protein CASSSGGGETQYF. Full variable domain (missing parts from reference TRBV13 and TRBJ2-5): AAGVIQSPRHLIKEKRETATLKCYPIPRHDTVYWYQQGPGQDPQFLISFYEKMQSDKGSIPDRFSAQQFSDYHSELNMSSLELGDSALYFCASSSGGGETQYFGPGTRLLVL.

This clone was counted once. V and J are TRBV19 and TRBJ1-6; possibly TRBD1 for D (5 bases). The germline gives CDR1 LNHDA, CDR2 SQIVND (reference sequence). V gave up 7 bases and J gave up 8 bases, with 18 bases separating them. The CDR3 has 15 residues. The CDR3 here is CASTQGEPDHSPLHF. As DNA, the CDR3 is TGTGCCAGTACTCAAGGGGAGCCGGACCATTCACCCCTCCACTTT.

The genes are TRBV14 and TRBJ1-2; 7 positions match TRBD1. The J segment lost 4 bases and the V segment lost 4 bases, leaving 15 bases of the junction unmatched. Germline CDR1 and CDR2: SGHDN and FVKESK. This CDR3 region has 17 residues. CDR3 amino acids: CASSRDPGTDAAYGYTF. CDR3 in DNA: TGTGCCAGCAGCCGAGACCCAGGGACAGACGCTGCCTATGGCTACACCTTC. The full variable domain, completed using reference TRBV14 and TRBJ1-2, is EAGVTQFPSHSVIEKGQTVTLRCDPISGHDNLYWYRRVMGKEIKFLLHFVKESKQDESGMPNNRFLAERTGGTYSTLKVQPAELEDSGVYFCASSRDPGTDAAYGYTFGSGTRLTVV.

This clone was found once. This chain connects TRBV15 to TRBJ1-1; TRBD1 might be the D (5 bases). CDR1 LNHNV and CDR2 YYDKDF come from the germline V gene (reference sequence). CDR3 length: 13 amino acids. Trimming took off 3 bases at V and 11 bases at J, with 16 bases between the two ends. DNA for the CDR3: TGTGCCACCAGCAGCGACCCACAGGTTGTGGCTTTCTTT. Translated: CATSSDPQVVAFF.